This T cell receptor (beta chain) emerged from a study of radiotherapy plus CTLA-4 blockade in lung cancer. Produced via immunoSEQ multiplex PCR; TCRdb's table is partial and in-frame only. The profile covers 75,000 to 100,000 clones, with almost 90% appearing a single time and 4.9% taken by the ten largest. CTLA-4 blockade with ipilimumab, together with focal radiation, was given to patients with chemo-refractory metastatic non-small-cell lung cancer. V lost 5 bases to trimming and J lost 1 base; unmatched junction nucleotides: 3. The CDR3 loop spans 14 amino acids. Germline CDR1 and CDR2: SEHNR and FQNEAQ (reference sequence).

The sample consisted of peripheral blood, taken from a patient treated with radiotherapy plus ipilimumab. V usage is TRBV7-9 and J usage is TRBJ2-3; 7 positions agree with TRBD1. The receptor was derived from a human donor with non-small cell lung cancer that progressed on radiotherapy plus ipilimumab. Here the CDR3 DNA reads TGTGCCAGCAGCCAAGGGACAGGCACAGATACGCAGTATTTT. This translates into CASSQGTGTDTQYF.